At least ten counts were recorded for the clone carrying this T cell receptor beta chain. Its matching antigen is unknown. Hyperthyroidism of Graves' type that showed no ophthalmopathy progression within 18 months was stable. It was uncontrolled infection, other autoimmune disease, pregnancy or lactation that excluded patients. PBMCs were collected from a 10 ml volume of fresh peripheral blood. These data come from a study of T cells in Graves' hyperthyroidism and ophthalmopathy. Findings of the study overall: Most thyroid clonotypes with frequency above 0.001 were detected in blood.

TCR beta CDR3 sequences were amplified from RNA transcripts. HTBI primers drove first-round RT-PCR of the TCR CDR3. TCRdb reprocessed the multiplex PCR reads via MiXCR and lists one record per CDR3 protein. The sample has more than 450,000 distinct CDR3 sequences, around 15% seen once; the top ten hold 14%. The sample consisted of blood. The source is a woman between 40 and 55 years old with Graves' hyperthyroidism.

The CDR3 reads CASSDSPAEQFF. The DNA of the CDR3 is TGTGCCAGCAGTGACTCGCCGGCGGAGCAGTTCTTC. This chain links TRBV6-4 with TRBJ2-1; D not certain. The CDR3 runs 12 residues. Germline CDR1 and CDR2: MRHNA and SNTAGT. Trimming pared 0 bases from V and 10 bases from J, leaving 7 bases between.